One and the same sample provided the 7 T cell receptor beta chains below, sequenced in a study of T cell repertoires in cytomegalovirus infection. TCRdb fed the reads into MiXCR, producing one record per CDR3 protein. The sample includes fewer than 300,000 distinct CDR3 sequences, roughly 25% of them seen just once. The sequencing input was PBMCs. The receptors were gathered from a human donor in good health (CMV status not recorded). Some clones in this sample may be carry-over from other donors' samples.

This rearrangement joins TRBV20-1 to TRBJ2-7; 10 bases align to TRBD2. Germline values: CDR1 DFQATT, CDR2 SNEGSKA (reference sequence). The CDR3 runs 14 residues. V lost 5 bases, J lost 2 bases, and 6 bases stayed unmatched. The CDR3 here is CSADSGGLPYEQYF. The CDR3 coding sequence is TGCAGTGCTGATAGCGGGGGGCTACCCTACGAGCAGTACTTC.

The CDR3 here is CASSQGGRRYEQYF. The CDR3, as DNA: TGCGCCAGCAGTCAAGGCGGCAGGCGCTACGAGCAGTACTTC. V and J are TRBV23-1 and TRBJ2-7; D call uncertain. TRBV23-1 is treated as an ORF (open reading frame) with a function not yet certain. The CDR3 totals 14 residues. Trimming took 2 bases from V and 3 from J, leaving 11 bases between them.

The chain couples TRBV6-1 to TRBJ2-7; D unclear. There are 16 residues in the CDR3. Germline loops: CDR1 MNHNS, CDR2 SASEGT. The V gene lost 4 bases and the J gene lost 1 base, with 17 bases spanning the gap. CDR3: CASSVGPTPHSYEQYF. CDR3 nucleotide sequence: TGTGCCAGCAGTGTTGGCCCCACGCCTCATTCCTACGAGCAGTACTTC.

This rearrangement joins TRBV30 to TRBJ2-3, with D unclear. The CDR3 runs to 13 residues. Looked up from germline, CDR1 is GTSNPN and CDR2 is SVGIG (reference sequence). V was shortened by 3 bases and J by 1 base, with 8 bases between the two germline ends. CDR3 bases: TGTGCCTGGAGCAGAAGGGGCACAGATACGCAGTATTTT. Translating gives CAWSRRGTDTQYF.

This clonotype has more than one count but fewer than ten. The rearrangement uses TRBV6-2 or TRBV6-3 and TRBJ1-5; the D gene is possibly TRBD1 (5 bases). The germline V gene has CDR1 MNHEY and CDR2 SVGEGT. V shed 5 bases and J shed 2 bases, with 13 bases lying between them. The CDR3 loop spans 15 amino acids. The CDR3 DNA follows: TGTGCCAGCAGTCAGGACGGAGGGGGCAATCAGCCCCAGCATTTT. Protein product: CASSQDGGGNQPQHF.

This chain connects TRBV3-1 to TRBJ2-7, with a tentative D call TRBD1 (5 bases). The CDR3 is made up of 14 amino acids. CDR1 is LGHDT, CDR2 YNNKEL, per germline (reference sequence). Trimming stripped 0 bases from V and 5 bases from J, with 11 bases between. The CDR3: CASSQDAAGNEQYF. CDR3 DNA sequence: TGTGCCAGCAGCCAAGATGCCGCAGGGAACGAGCAGTACTTC.

As to this clonotype: A much larger clone differs from this one at a single base, so this may be a read error. This chain connects TRBV28 to TRBJ2-5; possible D gene TRBD2, 6 bases. Germline CDR1 reads MDHEN; CDR2 reads SYDVKM. This CDR3 is 12 amino acids long. For the CDR3, the DNA is TGTGCCAGCATGGGGACCCGGGAGATCCAGTACTTC. It codes for CASMGTREIQYF.